This T cell receptor (beta chain) comes out of a study of cytomegalovirus exposure and HLA in healthy donors. About the study: Across 350 to 500 genotyped donors, 81% landed in the Caucasian-associated ancestry cluster. Study-level points and caveats: In a later analysis, about 17,000 TCR beta sequences were associated with HLA alleles at 0.05 false discovery rate. TRBV6-2, TRBV6-3 and some other V segments were unresolvable in 87-base-pair reads.

Regarding this clone: No antigen is known for it.

The germline V gene has CDR1 SGHRS and CDR2 YFSETQ. There are 14 residues in the CDR3. Trimming left V 0 bases short and J 7 bases short, with 8 bases between. The PCR contained 60 Vbeta and 13 Jbeta primers. Data came from immunoSEQ multiplex PCR; TCRdb stores just in-frame clones and leaves some out. The profile shows some 170,000 clones, 60% to 75% of them singletons. V gene TRBV5-1 combines with J gene TRBJ1-6; possibly TRBD1 for D (5 bases). Sample: PBMCs. The receptor's source is a woman aged 45 to 65 in good health and CMV-seropositive. CDR3 in amino acids: CASSLARGNSPLHF. CDR3 in DNA: TGCGCCAGCAGCTTGGCTAGGGGCAATTCACCCCTCCACTTT.